Listed below are T cell receptor beta chains from one sample, sequenced in a study of CD8+CD57+ T cells in acquired aplastic anemia. TCRdb analysed the reads with MiXCR anew, one entry per CDR3 protein. The sample gives fewer than 250,000 distinct CDR3 sequences, around 45% of which show up once; 7.8% is in the top ten. The sequenced material came from sorted CD4+, CD8+, or CD8+CD57+ T cells (not recorded which) from PBMCs. The receptors originated from a human donor with aplastic anemia. Both conserved end residues are part of each CDR3. Each record gives: V gene, clone size, CDR3 length, J gene, D gene, CDR3 DNA, CDR3 protein. A D gene is named only where the DNA matches it firmly. Clone sizes are given selectively: once, few, many, or a class where the clone is expanded.

V gene: TRBV29-1
clone size: once
CDR3 length: 14
J gene: TRBJ2-6
D gene: TRBD1
CDR3 DNA: TGCAGCGTGGGTCAGGGGGCCGGGGCCAACGTCCTGACTTTC
CDR3 protein: CSVGQGAGANVLTF

V gene: TRBV7-9
clone size: many
CDR3 length: 13
J gene: TRBJ1-1
D gene: NA
CDR3 DNA: TGTGCCAGCAGGGAGGACATGAACACTGAAGCTTTCTTT
CDR3 protein: CASREDMNTEAFF

V gene: TRBV5-1
clone size: NA
CDR3 length: 13
J gene: TRBJ2-7
D gene: NA
CDR3 DNA: TGCGCCAGCAGCTTGGTCAATTTCCACGAGCAGTACTTC
CDR3 protein: CASSLVNFHEQYF

V gene: TRBV7-2
clone size: NA
CDR3 length: 10
J gene: TRBJ1-1
D gene: TRBD1
CDR3 DNA: TGTGCCAGCAGGGGACAGGGAGCTTTCTTT
CDR3 protein: CASRGQGAFF

V gene: TRBV5-8
clone size: many
CDR3 length: 13
J gene: TRBJ2-7
D gene: NA
CDR3 DNA: TGTGCCAGCAGCTCGGACAGCACCAACGAGCAGTACTTC
CDR3 protein: CASSSDSTNEQYF

V gene: TRBV29-1
clone size: NA
CDR3 length: 13
J gene: TRBJ2-7
D gene: NA
CDR3 DNA: TGCAGCGTTGCCTCTGCGTTCGCCTACGAGCAGTACTTC
CDR3 protein: CSVASAFAYEQYF

V gene: TRBV7-9
clone size: many
CDR3 length: 15
J gene: TRBJ2-3
D gene: TRBD2
CDR3 DNA: TGTGCCAGCAGCAGAACTAGCGCGAGCACAGATACGCAGTATTTT
CDR3 protein: CASSRTSASTDTQYF

V gene: TRBV20-1
clone size: NA
CDR3 length: 12
J gene: TRBJ2-7
D gene: NA
CDR3 DNA: TGCAGTGCTAGAGATTTGACAGGCGGCGGGCACTTC
CDR3 protein: CSARDLTGGGHF

V gene: TRBV7-9
clone size: many
CDR3 length: 15
J gene: TRBJ2-7
D gene: TRBD1
CDR3 DNA: TGTGCCAGCAGCTCGATTAGGGACAGGGGCTACGAGCAGTACTTC
CDR3 protein: CASSSIRDRGYEQYF

V gene: TRBV7-6
clone size: NA
CDR3 length: 15
J gene: TRBJ2-5
D gene: TRBD1
CDR3 DNA: TGTGCCAGCAGCCAAGGACAGGGGGCTGTGGAGACCCAGTACTTC
CDR3 protein: CASSQGQGAVETQYF

V gene: TRBV2
clone size: many
CDR3 length: 12
J gene: TRBJ2-3
D gene: NA
CDR3 DNA: TGTGCCAGCAGTGAACTGCGCGGGCCGCAGTATTTT
CDR3 protein: CASSELRGPQYF

V gene: TRBV19
clone size: many
CDR3 length: 20
J gene: TRBJ1-5
D gene: NA
CDR3 DNA: TGTGCCAGTAGTGGCCTCCGACAGATTGGGAGGGGTTATAGCAATCAGCCCCAGCATTTT
CDR3 protein: CASSGLRQIGRGYSNQPQHF

V gene: TRBV7-4
clone size: many
CDR3 length: 14
J gene: TRBJ1-1
D gene: TRBD1
CDR3 DNA: TGTGCCAGCAGCTTAGAACAGGGGGAAACTGAAGCTTTCTTT
CDR3 protein: CASSLEQGETEAFF

V gene: TRBV27
clone size: NA
CDR3 length: 16
J gene: TRBJ1-1
D gene: NA
CDR3 DNA: TGTGCCAGCAGTTTATTGGGTACGAGAATTAACACTGAAGCTTTCTTT
CDR3 protein: CASSLLGTRINTEAFF

V gene: TRBV4-1
clone size: many
CDR3 length: 15
J gene: TRBJ2-1
D gene: NA
CDR3 DNA: TGCGCCAGCAGCCAAGATGGCCCCAGGAACAATGAGCAGTTCTTC
CDR3 protein: CASSQDGPRNNEQFF

V gene: TRBV12-5
clone size: NA
CDR3 length: 13
J gene: TRBJ2-3
D gene: NA
CDR3 DNA: TGTGCTAGTGGTTTATCCGACAGGGATACGCAGTATTTT
CDR3 protein: CASGLSDRDTQYF

V gene: TRBV25-1
clone size: many
CDR3 length: 16
J gene: TRBJ2-1
D gene: NA
CDR3 DNA: TGTGCCAGCAGAGGCGCAGGAACAGGGTTTTACAATGAGCAGTTCTTC
CDR3 protein: CASRGAGTGFYNEQFF

V gene: TRBV6-5
clone size: many
CDR3 length: 14
J gene: TRBJ1-2
D gene: TRBD1
CDR3 DNA: TGTGCCAGCAGTTGGACAGGGTCTAACTATGGCTACACCTTC
CDR3 protein: CASSWTGSNYGYTF

V gene: TRBV12-3/TRBV12-4
clone size: NA
CDR3 length: 15
J gene: TRBJ1-5
D gene: TRBD1
CDR3 DNA: TGTGCCAGCAGTTTGGTAGGGGGCTATAATCAGCCCCAGCATTTT
CDR3 protein: CASSLVGGYNQPQHF

V gene: TRBV7-2
clone size: few
CDR3 length: 15
J gene: TRBJ1-5
D gene: TRBD1
CDR3 DNA: TGTGCCAGCAGCGATGGGACAGGGTGGAATCAGCCCCAGCATTTT
CDR3 protein: CASSDGTGWNQPQHF

V gene: TRBV10-3
clone size: NA
CDR3 length: 13
J gene: TRBJ2-7
D gene: NA
CDR3 DNA: TGTGCCATCAGTGCCCACAGGGAGGTCGAGCGGTACTTC
CDR3 protein: CAISAHREVERYF

V gene: TRBV4-3
clone size: NA
CDR3 length: 18
J gene: TRBJ2-7
D gene: NA
CDR3 DNA: TGCGCCAGCAGCCAAGATTACACAGTTACAGGGAGCTCCTACGAGCAGTACTTC
CDR3 protein: CASSQDYTVTGSSYEQYF

V gene: TRBV6-5
clone size: many
CDR3 length: 15
J gene: TRBJ2-1
D gene: NA
CDR3 DNA: TGTGCCAGCAGGCTCTCCTTAGGAGGGTACAATGAGCAGTTCTTC
CDR3 protein: CASRLSLGGYNEQFF

V gene: TRBV10-1
clone size: NA
CDR3 length: 14
J gene: TRBJ2-7
D gene: NA
CDR3 DNA: TGCGCCAGCAGTGATGGCGGGACTTTACACGAGCAGTACTTC
CDR3 protein: CASSDGGTLHEQYF

V gene: TRBV19
clone size: NA
CDR3 length: 13
J gene: TRBJ1-5
D gene: TRBD1
CDR3 DNA: TGTGCCAGTAGTAACAACAGGGGTACGGCCCAGCATTTT
CDR3 protein: CASSNNRGTAQHF

V gene: TRBV24-1
clone size: NA
CDR3 length: 13
J gene: TRBJ1-5
D gene: NA
CDR3 DNA: TGTGCCACCATGAGGGGGGGAGGGCAGCTTCATCTTTTT
CDR3 protein: CATMRGGGQLHLF

V gene: TRBV7-9
clone size: many
CDR3 length: 14
J gene: TRBJ1-5
D gene: TRBD1
CDR3 DNA: TGTGCCAGCACGGGGGAGGGGGCCGATCAGCCCCAGCATTTT
CDR3 protein: CASTGEGADQPQHF

V gene: TRBV20-1
clone size: NA
CDR3 length: 15
J gene: TRBJ2-7
D gene: NA
CDR3 DNA: TGCAGTGCTGGCCAGTTTGAGACCCACACCTACGAGCAGTACTTC
CDR3 protein: CSAGQFETHTYEQYF

V gene: TRBV7-3
clone size: few
CDR3 length: 15
J gene: TRBJ2-7
D gene: NA
CDR3 DNA: TGTGCCAGCAGCCGTTACCGACAGAGCTCCTACGAGCAGTACTTC
CDR3 protein: CASSRYRQSSYEQYF

V gene: TRBV7-9
clone size: NA
CDR3 length: 13
J gene: TRBJ1-2
D gene: TRBD1
CDR3 DNA: TGTGCCAGCAGGCAGGGACAGAACTATGGCTACACCTTC
CDR3 protein: CASRQGQNYGYTF

V gene: TRBV19
clone size: NA
CDR3 length: 16
J gene: TRBJ2-3
D gene: TRBD2
CDR3 DNA: TGTGCCAGTAGTAGTAGCGGGGGGACATGGGCAGATACGCAGTATTTT
CDR3 protein: CASSSSGGTWADTQYF

V gene: TRBV7-9
clone size: many
CDR3 length: 14
J gene: TRBJ2-5
D gene: NA
CDR3 DNA: TGTGCCAGCAGCTTAATTGGCGGCCAAGAGACCCAGTACTTC
CDR3 protein: CASSLIGGQETQYF

V gene: TRBV12-3/TRBV12-4
clone size: NA
CDR3 length: 14
J gene: TRBJ2-3
D gene: NA
CDR3 DNA: TGTGCCAGCAGTTTTAGCGGACCCACAGATACGCAGTATTTT
CDR3 protein: CASSFSGPTDTQYF

V gene: TRBV20-1
clone size: NA
CDR3 length: 13
J gene: TRBJ1-2
D gene: NA
CDR3 DNA: TGCAGTGCGCAAGTGACAGGCACCTATGGCTACACCTTC
CDR3 protein: CSAQVTGTYGYTF

V gene: TRBV10-3
clone size: few
CDR3 length: 15
J gene: TRBJ1-1
D gene: TRBD1
CDR3 DNA: TGTGCCATCAAAGGGCAGGGGGCACTGAACACTGAAGCTTTCTTT
CDR3 protein: CAIKGQGALNTEAFF

V gene: TRBV6-5
clone size: few
CDR3 length: 17
J gene: TRBJ2-3
D gene: NA
CDR3 DNA: TGTGCCAGCAGCCTACTAGCCGAGCCGACTAGCACAGATACGCAGTATTTT
CDR3 protein: CASSLLAEPTSTDTQYF

V gene: TRBV10-3
clone size: many
CDR3 length: 13
J gene: TRBJ1-1
D gene: TRBD1
CDR3 DNA: TGTGCCATCAGTACGCAGGGGGCCCCTGAAGCTTTCTTT
CDR3 protein: CAISTQGAPEAFF

V gene: TRBV20-1
clone size: many
CDR3 length: 14
J gene: TRBJ2-7
D gene: NA
CDR3 DNA: TGCAGTGCTAGAGGAGGGGAGAGCTCCTACGAGCAGTACTTC
CDR3 protein: CSARGGESSYEQYF

V gene: TRBV4-3
clone size: few
CDR3 length: 17
J gene: TRBJ2-7
D gene: NA
CDR3 DNA: TGCGCCAGCAGCCAAGATTCGGCGGTTCCAAGCTCCTACGAGCAGTACTTC
CDR3 protein: CASSQDSAVPSSYEQYF

V gene: TRBV7-8
clone size: many
CDR3 length: 14
J gene: TRBJ2-1
D gene: TRBD1
CDR3 DNA: TGTGCCAGCAGCTTAGAAACAGGGGGCGAGGGTTGGTTCTTC
CDR3 protein: CASSLETGGEGWFF

V gene: TRBV7-3
clone size: NA
CDR3 length: 17
J gene: TRBJ2-3
D gene: TRBD2
CDR3 DNA: TGTGCCAGCAGCCAAGAGGTGGGCGGGAGAGGGGCCGGTACGCAGTATTTT
CDR3 protein: CASSQEVGGRGAGTQYF

V gene: TRBV27
clone size: NA
CDR3 length: 15
J gene: TRBJ2-1
D gene: NA
CDR3 DNA: TGTGCCAGCAGTCGTCCCGGCGGGGTTTACAATGAGCAGTTCTTC
CDR3 protein: CASSRPGGVYNEQFF

V gene: TRBV9
clone size: many
CDR3 length: 17
J gene: TRBJ2-1
D gene: TRBD2
CDR3 DNA: TGTGCCAGCAGCCTGCTACTAGCGGGACCGGGGCACAATGAGCAGTTCTTC
CDR3 protein: CASSLLLAGPGHNEQFF

V gene: TRBV20-1
clone size: NA
CDR3 length: 11
J gene: TRBJ1-5
D gene: NA
CDR3 DNA: TGCAGTGCTAGATCAAGAGGGACCCAGCATTTT
CDR3 protein: CSARSRGTQHF

V gene: TRBV19
clone size: NA
CDR3 length: 13
J gene: TRBJ2-2
D gene: TRBD1
CDR3 DNA: TGTGCCAGTATCGGCAGGGGGCTCGGGGAGCTGTTTTTT
CDR3 protein: CASIGRGLGELFF

V gene: TRBV28
clone size: NA
CDR3 length: 14
J gene: TRBJ2-5
D gene: NA
CDR3 DNA: TGTGCCAGCAGTTTGGCGTACGGCCGAGAGACCCAGTACTTC
CDR3 protein: CASSLAYGRETQYF

V gene: TRBV27
clone size: NA
CDR3 length: 15
J gene: TRBJ1-2
D gene: NA
CDR3 DNA: TGTGCCAGCAGTTTATTTGGTGGAGGGGGCTATGGCTACACCTTC
CDR3 protein: CASSLFGGGGYGYTF